A selection of T cell receptor beta chains follows, all from one sample in a study of blood T cell repertoires in COVID-19. Sequencing was performed with immunoSEQ multiplex PCR; in TCRdb, only in-frame clones are kept and a portion is missing. There are around 140,000 clones in the sample; 70% to 90% occur only once, and about 2.6% lies in the top ten. The sample was peripheral blood. Every receptor here comes from a human donor with acute or convalescent COVID-19. The donor label of this sample is uncertain. Both conserved end residues are part of each CDR3. The D gene is left open where the match is weak. Expanded clones get a size class; other rows say once, few or many, or leave the size out.

>.|TRBD1|TRBJ1-1|TRBV11-3
TGTGCCAGCAGCACCCAGGGGGACACTGAAGCTTTCTTT
CASSTQGDTEAFF
>few|.|TRBJ1-3|TRBV19
TGTGCCAGTATTCGGACGGGGAACTCTGGAAACACCATATATTTT
CASIRTGNSGNTIYF
>.|TRBD1|TRBJ1-2|TRBV29-1
TGCAGCGTTGGGACAGGGACGGGTCGTTTCTATGGCTACACCTTC
CSVGTGTGRFYGYTF
>once|.|TRBJ2-3|TRBV7-2
TGTGCCAGCAGCACTGGACAGCTCGCAGATACGCAGTATTTT
CASSTGQLADTQYF
>.|TRBD1|TRBJ1-2|TRBV5-8
TGTGCCAGCAGCTGGAGACAGGGCGTCTATGGCTACACCTTC
CASSWRQGVYGYTF
>few|TRBD1|TRBJ1-1|TRBV5-4
TGTGCCAGCAGCCCTTCAGGGGGTCGTACTGAAGCTTTCTTT
CASSPSGGRTEAFF
>.|TRBD2|TRBJ2-1|TRBV7-2
TGTGCCAGCAGCTTAGCGGGACTAGCGGGGGGGCAGAATGAGCAGTTCTTC
CASSLAGLAGGQNEQFF
>.|.|TRBJ1-3|TRBV7-2
TGTGCCAGCAGCTTAGATGGTGGGGCCGGTAGGGGAAACACCATATATTTT
CASSLDGGAGRGNTIYF
>.|.|TRBJ2-7|TRBV18
TGTGCCAGCTCACCCGATCCCTCTACTTGGCAGTACTTC
CASSPDPSTWQYF
>.|TRBD2|TRBJ2-1|TRBV4-2
TGTGCCAGCAGCCGGACTAGCGGGTACAATGAGCAGTTCTTC
CASSRTSGYNEQFF
>.|.|TRBJ2-2|TRBV11-3
TGTGCCAGCAGCTTATCTAGCCGGGCCGACGGGGAGCTGTTTTTT
CASSLSSRADGELFF
>once|.|TRBJ1-5|TRBV19
TGTGCCAGTAGATCAGGAGGCAGAGGTACAGAGCCCCAGCATTTT
CASRSGGRGTEPQHF
>.|TRBD1|TRBJ1-1|TRBV2
TGTGCCAGCCATCCGACAGGGGGAAACACTGAAGCTTTCTTT
CASHPTGGNTEAFF
>.|TRBD1|TRBJ1-1|TRBV29-1
TGCAGCGCACCCCGGGACAGATCAGCCACTGAAGCTTTCTTT
CSAPRDRSATEAFF
>.|.|TRBJ1-5|TRBV7-2
TGTGCCAGCAGCTTAGTAGGGGTTAGCAATCAGCCCCAGCATTTT
CASSLVGVSNQPQHF
>.|TRBD1|TRBJ2-2|TRBV11-3
TGTGCCAGCAGCCAGGGGGACACCGGGGAGCTGTTTTTT
CASSQGDTGELFF
>.|.|TRBJ2-5|TRBV9
TGTGCCAGCAGCCCCAGGGGAGGGGGAGAGACCCAGTACTTC
CASSPRGGGETQYF
>once|.|TRBJ1-1|TRBV5-4
TGTGCCAGCAGCACCCCAGGGCAGGAAGCTTTCTTT
CASSTPGQEAFF
>.|.|TRBJ1-1|TRBV9
TGTGCCAGCAGCGTTCAATCCAGGGACACTGAAGCTTTCTTT
CASSVQSRDTEAFF
>once|.|TRBJ1-2|TRBV11-2
TGTGCCAGCAGCTTAAGACAGAACTATGGCTACACCTTC
CASSLRQNYGYTF
>.|.|TRBJ2-3|TRBV11-2
TGTGCCAGCAGCTTACCAGGGGTTAGCACAGATACGCAGTATTTT
CASSLPGVSTDTQYF
>.|.|TRBJ1-1|TRBV6-5
TGTGCCAGCAGTCAACAGGGAAACACTGAAGCTTTCTTT
CASSQQGNTEAFF
>.|.|TRBJ2-5|TRBV19
TGTGCCAGTAGTATAGAAGCAGGCCTTTTAGAGACCCAGTACTTC
CASSIEAGLLETQYF
>.|.|TRBJ2-5|TRBV18
TGTGCCAGCTCACCGGGCGCAGGGGCGCAAGAGACCCAGTACTTC
CASSPGAGAQETQYF
>.|TRBD1|TRBJ2-7|TRBV6-6
TGTGCCAGCAGCTTGGGACAGGGTGCGGCCGAGCAGTACTTC
CASSLGQGAAEQYF
>.|.|TRBJ2-5|TRBV14
TGTGCCAGCAGCCAATGGTCGCGGGAACAAGAGACCCAGTACTTC
CASSQWSREQETQYF
>.|.|TRBJ2-3|TRBV19
TGTGCCAGTAGTATGGGGGGGCAGTCCACAGATACGCAGTATTTT
CASSMGGQSTDTQYF
>.|.|TRBJ2-5|TRBV30
TGTGCCTGGAACTCGGTGGGGCTACAAGAGACCCAGTACTTC
CAWNSVGLQETQYF
>.|.|TRBJ1-3|TRBV30
TGTGCCTGGAGTGTACTAAGGTTGGAGAGCTCTGGAAACACCATATATTTT
CAWSVLRLESSGNTIYF
>.|.|TRBJ2-5|TRBV4-1
TGCGCCAGCACACCTAGCTCGCGAGAGACCCAGTACTTC
CASTPSSRETQYF
>.|.|TRBJ2-7|TRBV18
TGTGCCAGCTCACCTATCGGGAGTTCCTACGAGCAGTACTTC
CASSPIGSSYEQYF
>.|.|TRBJ1-1|TRBV2
TGTGCCAGCCGGGCGGGGGCGAACACTGAAGCTTTCTTT
CASRAGANTEAFF
>.|.|TRBJ2-5|TRBV3-1/TRBV3-2
TGTGCCAGCAGCCAAGATCTATTGTTTACGGGGACCCAGTACTTC
CASSQDLLFTGTQYF
>.|.|TRBJ2-3|TRBV3-1/TRBV3-2
TGTGCCAGCAGCCAAGCCGGGACAGATACGCAGTATTTT
CASSQAGTDTQYF
>.|.|TRBJ1-2|TRBV12-3/TRBV12-4
TGTGCCAGCTATTCACAGGCCGACTATGGCTACACCTTC
CASYSQADYGYTF
>.|.|TRBJ1-6|TRBV5-1
TGCGCCAGCAGCGCGGTTCAGGGCTCGAATTCACCCCTCCACTTT
CASSAVQGSNSPLHF
>medium-sized|TRBD2|TRBJ2-2|TRBV5-4
TGTGCCAGCAGACAGGGACTAGCGGGAGGGAACACCGGGGAGCTGTTTTTT
CASRQGLAGGNTGELFF
>.|.|TRBJ1-2|TRBV3-1/TRBV3-2
TGTGCCAGCAGCTCGACCGACAGGTTCTATGGCTACACCTTC
CASSSTDRFYGYTF
>.|.|TRBJ1-4|TRBV7-2
TGTGCCAGCAGCTACGGAGTTCGGGGATCAACTAATGAAAAACTGTTTTTT
CASSYGVRGSTNEKLFF
>once|TRBD2|TRBJ2-3|TRBV10-1
TGCGCCTGGGGGTGGGGGGCGGGAGGGCCCTCGACAGATACGCAGTATTTT
CAWGWGAGGPSTDTQYF
>.|.|TRBJ2-3|TRBV5-1
TGCGCCAGCAGCTTGGGTTCGTACAGGATCACAGATACGCAGTATTTT
CASSLGSYRITDTQYF
>.|TRBD2|TRBJ2-2|TRBV7-2
TGTGCCAGCAGCCTTCATAGCGGGGGGGCCTCCGGGGAGCTGTTTTTT
CASSLHSGGASGELFF
>.|TRBD1|TRBJ1-2|TRBV9
TGTGCCAGCAGCGTGGAAAACAGGGGCGGCTACACCTTC
CASSVENRGGYTF
>.|.|TRBJ2-5|TRBV3-1/TRBV3-2
TGTGCCAGCAGCCTGTATCTTGGCGGCTCTGTGGAGACCCAGTACTTC
CASSLYLGGSVETQYF
>.|TRBD1|TRBJ2-7|TRBV4-2
TGTGCCAGCAGCCAAGTGGGACAGGGAACCTACGAGCAGTACTTC
CASSQVGQGTYEQYF
>.|TRBD2|TRBJ2-5|TRBV6-2/TRBV6-3
TGTGCCAGCAGTTACTTGGACGGGGGGGCCTTCAGGGAGACCCAGTACTTC
CASSYLDGGAFRETQYF
>.|.|TRBJ2-3|TRBV9
TGTGCCAGCAGCCCCCCCGGGAGCGACACAGATACGCAGTATTTT
CASSPPGSDTDTQYF
>.|TRBD1|TRBJ2-5|TRBV2
TGTGCCAGCAGGCCCGGGACAGGGTTTTCCCAGTACTTC
CASRPGTGFSQYF